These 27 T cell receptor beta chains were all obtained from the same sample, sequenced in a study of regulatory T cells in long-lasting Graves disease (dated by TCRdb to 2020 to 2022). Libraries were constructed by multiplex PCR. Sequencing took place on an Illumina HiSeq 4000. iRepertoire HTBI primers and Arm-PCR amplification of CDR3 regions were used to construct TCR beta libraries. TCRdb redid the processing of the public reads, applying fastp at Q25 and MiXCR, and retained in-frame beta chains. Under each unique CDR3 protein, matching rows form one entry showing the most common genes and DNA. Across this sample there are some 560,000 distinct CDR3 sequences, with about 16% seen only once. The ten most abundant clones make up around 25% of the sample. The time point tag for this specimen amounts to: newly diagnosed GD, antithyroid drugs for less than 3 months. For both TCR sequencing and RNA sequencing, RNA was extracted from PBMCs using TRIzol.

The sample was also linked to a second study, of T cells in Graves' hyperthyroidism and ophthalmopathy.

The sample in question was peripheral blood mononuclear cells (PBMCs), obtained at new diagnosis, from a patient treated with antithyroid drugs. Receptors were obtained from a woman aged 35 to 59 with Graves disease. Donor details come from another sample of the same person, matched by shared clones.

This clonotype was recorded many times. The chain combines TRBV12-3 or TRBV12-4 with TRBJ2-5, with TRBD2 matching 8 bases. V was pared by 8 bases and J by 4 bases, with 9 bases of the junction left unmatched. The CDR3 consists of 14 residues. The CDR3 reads CASSRGAGLETQYF. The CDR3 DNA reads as TGTGCCAGCTCGCGGGGGGCGGGTTTAGAGACCCAGTACTTC.

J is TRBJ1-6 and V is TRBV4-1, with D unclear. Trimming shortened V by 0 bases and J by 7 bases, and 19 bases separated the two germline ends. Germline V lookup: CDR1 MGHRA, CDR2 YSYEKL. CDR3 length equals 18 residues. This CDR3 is CASSQDSLPPVGNSPLHF. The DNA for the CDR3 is TGCGCCAGCAGCCAAGATAGTTTACCCCCCGTTGGGAATTCACCCCTCCACTTT.

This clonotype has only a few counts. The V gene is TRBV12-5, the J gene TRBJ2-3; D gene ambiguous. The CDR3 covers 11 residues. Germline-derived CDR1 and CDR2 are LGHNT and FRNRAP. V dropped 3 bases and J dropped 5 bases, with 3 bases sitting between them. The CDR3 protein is CASGFEDTQYF. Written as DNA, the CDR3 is TGTGCTAGTGGTTTTGAAGATACGCAGTATTTT. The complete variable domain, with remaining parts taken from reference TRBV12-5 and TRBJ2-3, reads DARVTQTPRHKVTEMGQEVTMRCQPILGHNTVFWYRQTMMQGLELLAYFRNRAPLDDSGMPKDRFSAEMPDATLATLKIQPSEPRDSAVYFCASGFEDTQYFGPGTRLTVL.

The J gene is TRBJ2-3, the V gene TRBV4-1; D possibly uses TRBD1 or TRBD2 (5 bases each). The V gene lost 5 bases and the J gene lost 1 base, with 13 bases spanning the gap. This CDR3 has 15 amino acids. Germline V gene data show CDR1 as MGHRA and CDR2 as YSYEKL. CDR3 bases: TGCGCCAGCAGCGGCGACGTGGGGGGCACAGATACGCAGTATTTT. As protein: CASSGDVGGTDTQYF.

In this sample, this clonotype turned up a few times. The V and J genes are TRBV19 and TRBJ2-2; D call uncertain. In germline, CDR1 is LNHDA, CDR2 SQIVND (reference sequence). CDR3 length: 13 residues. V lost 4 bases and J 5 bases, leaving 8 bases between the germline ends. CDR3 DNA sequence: TGTGCCAGTAGTACCGTTCAAACCGGGGAGCTGTTTTTT. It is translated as CASSTVQTGELFF. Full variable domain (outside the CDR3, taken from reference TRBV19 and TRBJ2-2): DGGITQSPKYLFRKEGQNVTLSCEQNLNHDAMYWYRQDPGQGLRLIYYSQIVNDFQKGDIAEGYSVSREKKESFPLTVTSAQKNPTAFYLCASSTVQTGELFFGEGSRLTVL.

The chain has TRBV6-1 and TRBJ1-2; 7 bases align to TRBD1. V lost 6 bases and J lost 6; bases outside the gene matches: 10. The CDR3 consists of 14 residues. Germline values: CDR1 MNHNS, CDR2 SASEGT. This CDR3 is CASRYNRGSNGYTF. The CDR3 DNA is TGTGCCAGCAGGTACAACAGGGGAAGTAATGGCTACACCTTC.

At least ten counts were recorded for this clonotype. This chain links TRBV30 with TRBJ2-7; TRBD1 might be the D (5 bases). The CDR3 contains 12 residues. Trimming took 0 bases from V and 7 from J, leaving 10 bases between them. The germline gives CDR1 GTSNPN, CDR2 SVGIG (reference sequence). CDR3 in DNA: TGTGCCTGGAGTGTACGACAGAGAGAGCAGTACTTC. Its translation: CAWSVRQREQYF.

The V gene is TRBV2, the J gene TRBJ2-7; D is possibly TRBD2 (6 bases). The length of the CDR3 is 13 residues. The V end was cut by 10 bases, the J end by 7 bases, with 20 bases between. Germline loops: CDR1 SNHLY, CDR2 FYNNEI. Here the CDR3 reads CATQFYLAGEQYF. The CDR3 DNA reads TGTGCCACCCAGTTCTACCTTGCGGGGGAGCAGTACTTC.

This chain's CDR3 is CASSPSPTAYNEQFF. DNA of the CDR3: TGCGCCAGCAGCCCATCCCCGACAGCATACAATGAGCAGTTCTTC. The V and J genes are TRBV4-1 and TRBJ2-1; the D gene is possibly TRBD1 (5 bases). CDR3 length equals 15 residues. The V and J ends lost 4 bases and 4 bases respectively, with 14 bases between them. Germline CDR1 reads MGHRA; CDR2 reads YSYEKL.

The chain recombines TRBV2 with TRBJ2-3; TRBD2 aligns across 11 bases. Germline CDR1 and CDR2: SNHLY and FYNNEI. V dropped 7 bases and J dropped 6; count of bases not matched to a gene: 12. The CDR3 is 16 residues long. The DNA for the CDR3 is TGTGCCAGCACCTTAAGACTAGCGGGGTCTGGGGATACGCAGTATTTT. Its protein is CASTLRLAGSGDTQYF.

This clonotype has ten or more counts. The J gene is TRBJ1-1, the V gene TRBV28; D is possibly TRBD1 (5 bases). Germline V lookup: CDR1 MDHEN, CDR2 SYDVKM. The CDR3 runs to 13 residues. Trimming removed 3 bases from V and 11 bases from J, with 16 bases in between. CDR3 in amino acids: CASSFRTQRGAFF. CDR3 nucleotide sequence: TGTGCCAGCAGTTTTCGAACCCAGCGGGGGGCTTTCTTT.

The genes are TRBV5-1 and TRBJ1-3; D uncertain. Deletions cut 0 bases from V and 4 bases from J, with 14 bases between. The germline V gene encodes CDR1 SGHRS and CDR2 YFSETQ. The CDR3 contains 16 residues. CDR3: CASSLVPGFAGNTIYF. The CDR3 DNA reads TGCGCCAGCAGCTTGGTCCCGGGCTTTGCCGGAAACACCATATATTTT.

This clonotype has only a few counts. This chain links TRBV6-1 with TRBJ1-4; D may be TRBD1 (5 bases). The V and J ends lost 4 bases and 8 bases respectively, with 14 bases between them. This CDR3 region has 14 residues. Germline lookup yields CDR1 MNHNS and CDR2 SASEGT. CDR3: CASSAGAYREKLFF. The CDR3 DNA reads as TGTGCCAGCAGTGCTGGGGCCTATAGAGAAAAACTGTTTTTT.

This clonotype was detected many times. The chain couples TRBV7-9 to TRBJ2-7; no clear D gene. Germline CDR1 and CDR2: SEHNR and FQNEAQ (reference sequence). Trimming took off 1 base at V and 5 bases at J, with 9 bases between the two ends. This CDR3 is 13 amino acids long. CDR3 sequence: CASSLGAEDEQYF. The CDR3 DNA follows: TGTGCCAGCAGCTTAGGGGCAGAAGACGAGCAGTACTTC.

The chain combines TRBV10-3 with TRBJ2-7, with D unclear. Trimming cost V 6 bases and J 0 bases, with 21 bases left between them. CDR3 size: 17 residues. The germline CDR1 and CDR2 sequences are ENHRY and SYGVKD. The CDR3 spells CAIRNPTSSPSSYEQYF. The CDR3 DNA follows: TGTGCCATCAGGAACCCTACGAGTTCTCCCTCCTCCTACGAGCAGTACTTC.

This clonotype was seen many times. The CDR3 spells CASSQTGMNEQFF. CDR3 DNA sequence: TGTGCCAGCAGCCAAACAGGGATGAATGAGCAGTTCTTC. This chain links TRBV3-1 with TRBJ2-1; possible D gene TRBD1, 6 bases. The CDR3 extends over 13 amino acids. With 2 bases removed from V and 7 bases from J, the gap between germline ends came to 9 bases. Germline V lookup: CDR1 LGHDT, CDR2 YNNKEL (reference sequence).

In DNA form, the CDR3 reads TGTGCCAGCAGCGTATACGCAGAAACAGATACGCAGTATTTT. Protein: CASSVYAETDTQYF. This chain uses TRBV9 with TRBJ2-3, with no clear D. The CDR3 contains 14 residues. Germline CDR1 is SGDLS and CDR2 is YYNGEE. Trimming pared 1 base from V and 3 bases from J, leaving 9 bases between. The full variable domain, its missing parts supplied by reference TRBV9 and TRBJ2-3, is DSGVTQTPKHLITATGQRVTLRCSPRSGDLSVYWYQQSLDQGLQFLIQYYNGEERAKGNILERFSAQQFPDLHSELNLSSLELGDSALYFCASSVYAETDTQYFGPGTRLTVL.

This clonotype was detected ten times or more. DNA for the CDR3: TGTGCCAGCAGTTTCGGGCGGGAGGATGAGCAGTTCTTC. Translated, it gives CASSFGREDEQFF. The chain combines TRBV12-3 or TRBV12-4 with TRBJ2-1, with TRBD2 matching 8 bases. V lost 3 bases, J lost 8 bases, and 3 bases stayed unmatched. The CDR3 loop spans 13 amino acids.

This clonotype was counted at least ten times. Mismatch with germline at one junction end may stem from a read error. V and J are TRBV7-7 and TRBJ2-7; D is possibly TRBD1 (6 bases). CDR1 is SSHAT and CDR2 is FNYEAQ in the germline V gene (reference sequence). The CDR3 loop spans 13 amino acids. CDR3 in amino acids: CASSLEAGEEQYF. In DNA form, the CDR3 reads TGTGCTAGCAGCTTAGAGGCAGGGGAGGAGCAGTACTTC.

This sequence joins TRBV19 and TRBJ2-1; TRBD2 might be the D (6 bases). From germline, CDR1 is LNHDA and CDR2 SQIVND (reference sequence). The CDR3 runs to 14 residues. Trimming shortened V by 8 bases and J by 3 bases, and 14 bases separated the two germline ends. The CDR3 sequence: CASQGGPLYNEQFF. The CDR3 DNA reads TGTGCCAGTCAGGGAGGTCCCCTCTACAATGAGCAGTTCTTC.

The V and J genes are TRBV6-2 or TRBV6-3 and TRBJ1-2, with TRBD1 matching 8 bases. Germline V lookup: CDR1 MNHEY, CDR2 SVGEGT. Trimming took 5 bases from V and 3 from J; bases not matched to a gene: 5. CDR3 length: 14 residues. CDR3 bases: TGTGCCAGCAGTACCACAGGGGGGGACTATGGCTACACCTTC. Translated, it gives CASSTTGGDYGYTF.

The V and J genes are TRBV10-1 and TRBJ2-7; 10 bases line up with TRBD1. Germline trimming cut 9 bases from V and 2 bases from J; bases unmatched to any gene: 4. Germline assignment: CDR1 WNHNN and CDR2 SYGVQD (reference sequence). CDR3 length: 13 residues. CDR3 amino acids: CASPGTGAYEQYF. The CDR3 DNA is TGCGCCAGTCCCGGGACAGGGGCCTACGAGCAGTACTTC.

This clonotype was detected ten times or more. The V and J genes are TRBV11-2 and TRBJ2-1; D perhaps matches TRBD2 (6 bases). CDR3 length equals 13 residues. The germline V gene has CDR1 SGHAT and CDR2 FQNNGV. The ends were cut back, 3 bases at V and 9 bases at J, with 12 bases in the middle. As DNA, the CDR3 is TGTGCCAGCAGCTTTTCTGGGGGAGGTGAGCAGTTCTTC. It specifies CASSFSGGGEQFF.

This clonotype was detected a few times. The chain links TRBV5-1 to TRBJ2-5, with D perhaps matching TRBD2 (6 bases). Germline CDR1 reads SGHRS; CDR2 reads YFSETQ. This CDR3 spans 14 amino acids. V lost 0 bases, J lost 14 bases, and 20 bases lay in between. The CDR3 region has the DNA TGCGCCAGCAGCTTGGATAGTCCCCACGGGACTGAATACTTC. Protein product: CASSLDSPHGTEYF.

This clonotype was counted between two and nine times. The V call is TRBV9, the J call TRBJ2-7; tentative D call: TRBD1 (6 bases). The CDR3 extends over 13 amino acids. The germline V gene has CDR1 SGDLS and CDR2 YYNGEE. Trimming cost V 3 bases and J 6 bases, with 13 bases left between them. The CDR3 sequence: CASSGQANTEQYF. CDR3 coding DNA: TGTGCCAGCAGCGGACAGGCGAATACCGAGCAGTACTTC.

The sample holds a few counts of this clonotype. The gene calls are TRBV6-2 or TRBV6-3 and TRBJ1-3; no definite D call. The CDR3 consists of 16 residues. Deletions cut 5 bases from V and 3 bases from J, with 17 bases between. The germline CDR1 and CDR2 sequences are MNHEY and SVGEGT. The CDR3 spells CASSGGSGFFGNTIYF. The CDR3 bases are TGTGCCAGCAGTGGAGGTTCAGGCTTTTTTGGAAACACCATATATTTT.

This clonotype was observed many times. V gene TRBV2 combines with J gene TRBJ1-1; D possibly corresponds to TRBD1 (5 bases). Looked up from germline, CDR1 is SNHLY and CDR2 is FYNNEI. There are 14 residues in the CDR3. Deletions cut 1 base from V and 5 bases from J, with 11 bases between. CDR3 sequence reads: CASSEVRVGTEAFF. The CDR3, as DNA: TGTGCCAGCAGTGAAGTCAGGGTCGGAACTGAAGCTTTCTTT.